The next 14 T cell receptor beta chains were all read from a single sample in a study of blood T cell repertoires in COVID-19. Repertoires were generated with immunoSEQ multiplex PCR, while TCRdb's copy carries only in-frame clones and drops some. Seen here are about 51,000 clones, 86% observed once, and the top ten hold about 4.2%. Source material: peripheral blood. These receptors came from a man older than 75 with active COVID-19.

Concerning this clone: The same CDR3 can be traced to other DNA sequences in this sample. The chain joins TRBV21-1 to TRBJ1-2; the D segment call TRBD1 is taken from the table without a DNA check. TRBV21-1 has pseudogene status. The CDR3 has 16 residues. The CDR3 DNA follows: TGTGCCAGCAGCAAAATTCGGGGACAGGGGGGCTATGGCTACACCTTC. This gives the protein CASSKIRGQGGYGYTF.

This clone was observed a few times. The DNA for the CDR3 is TGCGCCAGCAGCCAGGACAGTTATAGCAATCAGCCCCAGCATTTT. Translation: CASSQDSYSNQPQHF. V and J are TRBV4-3 and TRBJ1-5; weak D call: TRBD1 (6 bases). This CDR3 region has 15 residues. CDR1 and CDR2 from the germline V gene are LGHNA and YSLEER. V was shortened by 3 bases and J by 0 bases, with 9 bases between the two germline ends.

The genes are TRBV10-3 and TRBJ2-6; weak D call: TRBD1 (6 bases). The CDR3 consists of 19 residues. The germline V and J ends were trimmed by 0 bases and 3 bases, with 18 bases remaining between them. Germline CDR1 is ENHRY and CDR2 is SYGVKD. The CDR3 sequence: CAISESVTGWGLGANVLTF. The DNA for the CDR3 is TGTGCCATCAGTGAGTCCGTGACTGGGTGGGGGCTTGGGGCCAACGTCCTGACTTTC.

This sequence joins TRBV2 and TRBJ2-1, with D perhaps TRBD2 (5 bases). The V end was cut by 6 bases, the J end by 8 bases, with 8 bases between. The CDR3 length is 11 residues. CDR1 SNHLY and CDR2 FYNNEI come from the germline V gene. CDR3 sequence (DNA): TGTGCCAGCAGCACGGGATATGAGCAGTTCTTC. Its translation is CASSTGYEQFF.

The V and J genes are TRBV7-9 and TRBJ1-4, with 7 positions matching TRBD1. The V and J ends lost 5 bases and 3 bases, in that order; junction bases with no gene match: 9. CDR1 SEHNR and CDR2 FQNEAQ come from the germline V gene (reference sequence). The CDR3 length is 16 residues. The CDR3 here is CASSPDRVGANEKLFF. As DNA, the CDR3 is TGTGCCAGCAGCCCTGACAGGGTCGGGGCTAATGAAAAACTGTTTTTT. The variable domain in full, completed from reference TRBV7-9 and TRBJ1-4, reads DTGVSQNPRHKITKRGQNVTFRCDPISEHNRLYWYRQTLGQGPEFLTYFQNEAQLEKSRLLSDRFSAERPKGSFSTLEIQRTEQGDSAMYLCASSPDRVGANEKLFFGSGTQLSVL.

CDR3 nucleotide sequence: TGTGCCAGCAGCGACGCCGGGGCGGGACCCCGGGAGCTGTTTTTT. Its protein product is CASSDAGAGPRELFF. The V gene is TRBV9, the J gene TRBJ2-2, with D possibly TRBD2 on 6 matching bases. The CDR3 is 15 amino acids. V was shortened by 3 bases and J by 9 bases, with 18 bases between the two germline ends. The germline V gene encodes CDR1 SGDLS and CDR2 YYNGEE.

The rearrangement joins TRBV3-1 (or the pseudogene TRBV3-2) to TRBJ2-1; a weak D match, TRBD1 (6 bases). The CDR3 is made up of 15 amino acids. The V gene lost 0 bases and the J gene lost 7 bases, with 13 bases spanning the gap. Looked up from germline, CDR1 is LGHDT and CDR2 is YNNKEL (reference sequence). The CDR3 protein is CASSQDPSRGNEQFF. In nucleotides, the CDR3 is TGTGCCAGCAGCCAAGATCCCAGCAGGGGTAATGAGCAGTTCTTC.

The chain joins TRBV12-5 to TRBJ1-1; D remains ambiguous. Germline V CDR1 and CDR2: LGHNT, FRNRAP. The CDR3 sequence is 14 residues long. Trimming stripped 5 bases from V and 0 bases from J, with 10 bases between. Here the CDR3 reads CASGTQRLNTEAFF. The CDR3 coding sequence is TGTGCTAGTGGTACCCAGCGATTGAACACTGAAGCTTTCTTT.

The gene calls are TRBV6-6 and TRBJ1-3; D not resolved. V lost 2 bases and J lost 0, with 8 bases in between. There are 15 residues in the CDR3. CDR1 is MNHNY and CDR2 is SVGAGI in the germline V gene (reference sequence). In DNA, the CDR3 is TGTGCCAGCAGTTACCTGGGCAACTCTGGAAACACCATATATTTT. As protein: CASSYLGNSGNTIYF.

The chain carries TRBV5-1 and TRBJ2-1, with TRBD2 identical over 11 bases. CDR1 is SGHRS and CDR2 is YFSETQ in the germline V gene. V lost 1 base, J lost 10 bases, and 7 bases stayed unmatched. The CDR3 totals 15 residues. The CDR3 is CASSLSLAGAGEQFF. The CDR3 coding sequence is TGCGCCAGCAGCTTGTCACTAGCGGGAGCCGGGGAGCAGTTCTTC. The entire variable domain, with the rest obtained from reference TRBV5-1 and TRBJ2-1, is as follows: KAGVTQTPRYLIKTRGQQVTLSCSPISGHRSVSWYQQTPGQGLQFLFEYFSETQRNKGNFPGRFSGRQFSNSRSEMNVSTLELGDSALYLCASSLSLAGAGEQFFGPGTRLTVL.

V and J are TRBV28 and TRBJ1-1; 7 bases are shared with TRBD1. The CDR3 is made up of 16 amino acids. Germline V gene sequence: CDR1 MDHEN, CDR2 SYDVKM. V was pared by 3 bases and J by 2 bases, with 9 bases of the junction left unmatched. CDR3 sequence: CASSFGQNRGNTEAFF. DNA for the CDR3: TGTGCCAGCAGTTTTGGACAAAACAGGGGTAACACTGAAGCTTTCTTT.

The rearrangement joins TRBV24-1 to TRBJ2-1; 10 bases agree with TRBD1. Germline CDR1 reads KGHDR; CDR2 reads SFDVKD. Trimming took 4 bases from V and 4 from J; bases not matched to a gene: 12. The CDR3 runs to 18 residues. CDR3 amino acids: CATSDRTGGFGGYNEQFF. Here the CDR3 DNA reads TGTGCCACCAGTGACAGGACAGGGGGATTCGGGGGATACAATGAGCAGTTCTTC.

The chain carries TRBV5-5 and TRBJ2-3; TRBD1 matches 7 bases. V was pared by 0 bases and J by 1 base, with 5 bases of the junction left unmatched. The germline CDR1 and CDR2 sequences are SGHKS and YYEKEE (reference sequence). This CDR3 region has 16 residues. CDR3 amino acids: CASSLGDSYRTDTQYF. Here the CDR3 DNA reads TGTGCCAGCAGCTTGGGGGACAGTTACCGCACAGATACGCAGTATTTT. Complete variable domain (other parts from reference TRBV5-5 and TRBJ2-3): DAGVTQSPTHLIKTRGQQVTLRCSPISGHKSVSWYQQVLGQGPQFIFQYYEKEERGRGNFPDRFSARQFPNYSSELNVNALLLGDSALYLCASSLGDSYRTDTQYFGPGTRLTVL.

This clone was observed a few times. This sequence joins TRBV14 and TRBJ1-1; D is unclear. Germline loops: CDR1 SGHDN, CDR2 FVKESK. V lost 4 bases, J lost 0 bases, and 9 bases lay in between. The CDR3 covers 14 residues. CDR3 in DNA: TGTGCCAGCAGCCTTCAGGCGATGAACACTGAAGCTTTCTTT. Translation gives CASSLQAMNTEAFF.